This T cell receptor (beta chain) was recorded in a study of T cell responses to AZD1222 COVID-19 vaccine. Notes on this clone: The target antigen is unknown.

The CDR3 is 13 amino acids. Germline CDR1 reads SGDLS; CDR2 reads YYNGEE. V was shortened by 0 bases and J by 9 bases, with 10 bases between the two germline ends. The study's findings and limits: Increases in Spike-specific TCR breadth and depth were seen after two AZD1222 doses.

TCRdb keeps only in-frame clones here, not all; method: immunoSEQ multiplex PCR. The sample consists of about 150,000 clones, about 93% of them appearing once. This clonotype was obtained from an adult in good health. The sample in question was peripheral blood, obtained on day 0 of AZD1222 vaccination. This chain uses TRBV9 with TRBJ2-1; D unclear. CDR3 nucleotide sequence: TGTGCCAGCAGCGTAGTCCCTAGTGGTGAGCAGTTCTTC. Encoded protein: CASSVVPSGEQFF.